A single sample gave rise to the 18 T cell receptor beta chains below, sequenced in a study of cytomegalovirus exposure and HLA in healthy donors. The repertoire was sequenced with immunoSEQ multiplex PCR; TCRdb's copy has only in-frame clones and lacks some. The repertoire consists of approximately 65,000 clones, with less than 95% occurring once and the leading ten covering 0.9% to 1.2%. The sequencing sample was made of PBMCs. Receptors were obtained from a woman between 18 and 30 years old in good health and CMV-seronegative.

The chain links TRBV19 to TRBJ2-1; 15 bases are a match to TRBD2. Germline V gives CDR1 LNHDA, CDR2 SQIVND (reference sequence). The V segment lost 5 bases and the J segment 0 bases; nucleotides outside the gene matches: 8. There are 19 residues in the CDR3. The CDR3 DNA sequence: TGTGCCAGTAGTGGGGGACTAGCGGGGGGCCCGAGCTCCTACAATGAGCAGTTCTTC. It is translated as CASSGGLAGGPSSYNEQFF.

V usage is TRBV2 and J usage is TRBJ2-4; 9 bases are a match to TRBD2. This CDR3 is built from 15 residues. CDR1 is SNHLY, CDR2 FYNNEI, per germline. The ends lost 6 bases at V and 6 bases at J; junction bases unmatched: 9. The CDR3, as DNA: TGTGCCAGCAGCGACCAAAAGCGGGAGGCAAACATTCAGTACTTC. Its protein is CASSDQKREANIQYF.

The chain has TRBV27 and TRBJ2-1; 8 bases are a match to TRBD1. Germline V CDR1 and CDR2: MNHEY, SMNVEV (reference sequence). CDR3 length: 15 amino acids. V lost 5 bases and J lost 4; bases outside the gene matches: 7. In DNA form, the CDR3 reads TGTGCCAGCAGTCCACCGGGACAGGTTTACAATGAGCAGTTCTTC. Translated, it gives CASSPPGQVYNEQFF.

V gene TRBV10-3 combines with J gene TRBJ1-4; 10 bases agree with TRBD1. The CDR3 contains 14 residues. The V and J ends lost 5 bases and 6 bases, in that order; junction bases with no gene match: 3. CDR1 is ENHRY and CDR2 is SYGVKD in the germline V gene. CDR3 DNA: TGTGCCATCAGTAGGGACAGGGGAGATGAAAAACTGTTTTTT. Translated: CAISRDRGDEKLFF.

This clone showed up just a few times. The V and J genes are TRBV27 and TRBJ1-5; D possibly corresponds to TRBD1 (6 bases). The CDR3 is 15 residues long. V was trimmed by 2 bases and J by 3 bases, leaving 11 bases between them. CDR1 and CDR2 (germline): MNHEY, SMNVEV (reference sequence). CDR3 nucleotide sequence: TGTGCCAGCAGTTTAAGGCAGGGGATCAATCAGCCCCAGCATTTT. Translating gives CASSLRQGINQPQHF.

The chain joins TRBV11-3 to TRBJ2-7, with 9 nucleotides matching TRBD1. V lost 5 bases, J lost 2 bases, and 7 bases stayed unmatched. Germline CDR1 SGHNT, CDR2 YENEEA. The CDR3 loop spans 15 amino acids. CDR3 nucleotide sequence: TGTGCCAGCAGCCCGGGACAGGGCGTCGCCTACGAGCAGTACTTC. Its protein is CASSPGQGVAYEQYF.

The V call is TRBV6-5, the J call TRBJ2-2, with D possibly TRBD1 on 6 matching bases. Germline V gives CDR1 MNHEY, CDR2 SVGAGI. Trimming shortened V by 5 bases and J by 0 bases, and 10 bases separated the two germline ends. CDR3 length equals 15 residues. The CDR3 region is CASSHDRTNTGELFF. The CDR3 nucleotides read TGTGCCAGCAGTCACGACAGGACGAACACCGGGGAGCTGTTTTTT.

The chain couples TRBV7-3 to TRBJ2-7, with 7 bases lining up with TRBD2. Germline CDR1 is SGHTA and CDR2 is FQGTGA. CDR3 length: 15 residues. V lost 2 bases, J lost 1 base, and 5 bases stayed unmatched. CDR3: CASSLAAGKSYEQYF. DNA of the CDR3: TGTGCCAGCAGCTTAGCAGCGGGAAAATCCTACGAGCAGTACTTC. Using reference TRBV7-3 and TRBJ2-7 for the parts outside the CDR3, the full variable domain is GAGVSQTPSNKVTEKGKYVELRCDPISGHTALYWYRQSLGQGPEFLIYFQGTGAADDSGLPNDRFFAVRPEGSVSTLKIQRTERGDSAVYLCASSLAAGKSYEQYFGPGTRLTVT.

V and J are TRBV28 and TRBJ1-2; D gene unclear. Germline CDR1 and CDR2: MDHEN and SYDVKM. The length of the CDR3 is 13 residues. V was clipped by 6 bases and J by 4 bases, with 12 bases between them. The CDR3 DNA is TGTGCCAGCAGAAGACACATTGGCTATGGCTACACCTTC. Translating it yields CASRRHIGYGYTF.

The V gene is TRBV21-1, the J gene TRBJ2-7; the table assigns TRBD2, which was not confirmed against the DNA. TRBV21-1 corresponds to a pseudogene. This CDR3 region has 16 residues. The CDR3 region has the DNA TGTGCCAGCAGCATTCGACCCGGCGCAATAACTAACGAGCAGTACTTC. Residues: CASSIRPGAITNEQYF.

The CDR3 sequence: CASSRWLAGGQGFNEQFF. In nucleotides, the CDR3 is TGTGCCAGCAGTCGCTGGCTAGCGGGGGGTCAAGGTTTCAATGAGCAGTTCTTC. The V gene is TRBV4-2, the J gene TRBJ2-1, with 11 bases identical to TRBD2. Germline V lookup: CDR1 LGHNA, CDR2 YNFKEQ. Trimming cost V 6 bases and J 6 bases; bases outside gene matches: 16. This CDR3 contains 18 residues.

The chain has TRBV14 and TRBJ1-1; no clear D gene. Per germline, CDR1 SGHDN and CDR2 FVKESK. The CDR3 runs to 16 residues. The V end was cut by 0 bases, the J end by 0 bases, with 11 bases between. CDR3 in amino acids: CASSQEGRLMNTEAFF. The CDR3 DNA sequence: TGTGCCAGCAGCCAAGAGGGCAGACTAATGAACACTGAAGCTTTCTTT.

The chain has TRBV19 and TRBJ1-1; D is unresolved. This CDR3 spans 11 amino acids. V lost 1 base and J lost 8, with 5 bases in between. Germline V lookup: CDR1 LNHDA, CDR2 SQIVND (reference sequence). The CDR3 sequence: CASSIGGEAFF. CDR3 coding DNA: TGTGCCAGTAGTATAGGCGGAGAAGCTTTCTTT. Full variable domain (missing parts from reference TRBV19 and TRBJ1-1): DGGITQSPKYLFRKEGQNVTLSCEQNLNHDAMYWYRQDPGQGLRLIYYSQIVNDFQKGDIAEGYSVSREKKESFPLTVTSAQKNPTAFYLCASSIGGEAFFGQGTRLTVV.

This clone appeared once. CDR3 coding DNA: TGTGCCAGCAGTTCATCGGACTTACGGGAGGAGCAGTACTTC. As protein: CASSSSDLREEQYF. The chain combines TRBV28 with TRBJ2-7, with D perhaps matching TRBD2 (6 bases). Germline values: CDR1 MDHEN, CDR2 SYDVKM. This CDR3 has 14 residues. V was cut by 4 bases and J by 7 bases, with 17 bases left in between.

The V gene is TRBV5-6, the J gene TRBJ1-1; D not resolved. CDR3 length: 17 amino acids. Germline V lookup: CDR1 SGHDT, CDR2 YYEEEE. V was shortened by 2 bases and J by 0 bases, with 17 bases between the two germline ends. Written as DNA, the CDR3 is TGTGCCAGCAGCTTAGGCGGTGAGTCACGAATGAACACTGAAGCTTTCTTT. Encoded protein: CASSLGGESRMNTEAFF. The full variable domain, with the rest looked up from reference TRBV5-6 and TRBJ1-1, is DAGVTQSPTHLIKTRGQQVTLRCSPKSGHDTVSWYQQALGQGPQFIFQYYEEEERQRGNFPDRFSGHQFPNYSSELNVNALLLGDSALYLCASSLGGESRMNTEAFFGQGTRLTVV.

V is TRBV6-5 and J is TRBJ1-2; D is unclear. This CDR3 region has 13 residues. Trimming cost V 4 bases and J 0 bases, with 6 bases left between them. Germline loops: CDR1 MNHEY, CDR2 SVGAGI. The CDR3 DNA is TGTGCCAGCAGTTCGACACCTAACTATGGCTACACCTTC. Protein product: CASSSTPNYGYTF.

This chain joins TRBV15 and TRBJ1-5; D is uncertain. This CDR3 region has 15 residues. Trimming removed 3 bases from V and 3 bases from J, with 12 bases in between. The germline CDR1 and CDR2 sequences are LNHNV and YYDKDF (reference sequence). The CDR3 here is CATSSDGGPNQPQHF. The CDR3 DNA reads as TGTGCCACCAGCAGCGATGGAGGGCCCAATCAGCCCCAGCATTTT.

The chain joins TRBV14 to TRBJ2-1; TRBD2 matches at 9 bases. The CDR3 extends over 13 amino acids. Germline V lookup: CDR1 SGHDN, CDR2 FVKESK. V lost 4 bases to trimming and J lost 10 bases; unmatched junction nucleotides: 5. The CDR3, as DNA: TGTGCCAGCAGCCGGATAGCGGGGGTCGAGCAGTTCTTC. Translating gives CASSRIAGVEQFF.